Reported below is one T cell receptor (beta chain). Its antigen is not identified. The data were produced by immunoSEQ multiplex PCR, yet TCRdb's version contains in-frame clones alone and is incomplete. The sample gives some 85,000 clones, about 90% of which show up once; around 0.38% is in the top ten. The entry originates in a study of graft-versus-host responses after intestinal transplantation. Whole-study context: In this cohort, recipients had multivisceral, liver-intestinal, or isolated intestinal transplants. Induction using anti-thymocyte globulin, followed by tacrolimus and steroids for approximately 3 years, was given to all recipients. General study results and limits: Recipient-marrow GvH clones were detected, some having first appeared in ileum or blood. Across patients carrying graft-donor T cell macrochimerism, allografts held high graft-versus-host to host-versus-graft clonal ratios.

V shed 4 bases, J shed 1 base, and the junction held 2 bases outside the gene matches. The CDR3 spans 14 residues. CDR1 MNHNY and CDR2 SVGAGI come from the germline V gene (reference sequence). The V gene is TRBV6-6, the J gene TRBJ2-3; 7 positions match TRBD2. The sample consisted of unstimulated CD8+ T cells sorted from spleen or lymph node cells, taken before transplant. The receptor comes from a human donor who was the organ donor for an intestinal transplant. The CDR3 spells CASSSSGGTDTQYF. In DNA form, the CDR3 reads TGTGCCAGCAGTTCTAGCGGCGGCACAGATACGCAGTATTTT.